These 14 T cell receptor beta chains were all obtained from the same sample, sequenced in a study of blood T cells in healthy people across ages. Next came a second PCR, run for 7 to 11 cycles, which used a sample-barcoded 5' primer along with a J-beta primer mix. From the 5' RACE reads, TCRdb called clonotypes with MiXCR, one entry per CDR3 protein. Here the sample spans roughly 1.5 million distinct CDR3 sequences, approximately 39% being singletons. The sequencing sample was made of blood. The receptor source for this set is a woman between 18 and 29 years old in good health.

For this clonotype: At one end, the junction sequence differs from germline, possibly due to a read error. This chain connects TRBV7-2 to TRBJ2-1, with D unresolved. Germline values: CDR1 SGHTA, CDR2 FQGNSA. The CDR3 has 13 amino acids. Here the CDR3 DNA reads TGTGCCAGCAGCGTAGCCAGCGTGAATGAGCAGTTCTTC. Its protein product is CASSVASVNEQFF.

This clonotype has only a few counts. This chain connects TRBV27 to TRBJ2-4; 13 bases are shared with TRBD2. The DNA end lines up better with TRBJ2-7; the J call may be wrong. This CDR3 contains 13 residues. Germline CDR1 reads MNHEY; CDR2 reads SMNVEV (reference sequence). The CDR3 bases are TGTGCCAGCAGTTGGACTAGCGGGAGCGAGCAGTACTTC. Encoded protein: CASSWTSGSEQYF.

This clonotype was counted a few times. This chain joins TRBV29-1 and TRBJ2-1; 10 bases match TRBD1. Per germline, CDR1 SQVTM and CDR2 ANQGSEA. The V segment lost 5 bases and the J segment 4 bases; nucleotides outside the gene matches: 5. This CDR3 is 14 amino acids long. CDR3 coding DNA: TGCAGCGTTTGCCGGGACAGGGGATACAATGAGCAGTTCTTC. It encodes CSVCRDRGYNEQFF.

This clonotype was seen many times. This sequence joins TRBV4-2 and TRBJ1-2; D is possibly TRBD1 (6 bases). V lost 3 bases, J lost 7 bases, and 18 bases lay in between. Germline V gives CDR1 LGHNA, CDR2 YNFKEQ. CDR3 length: 15 residues. CDR3 sequence (DNA): TGTGCCAGCAGCCAGGAAGGACAGCTAAAGGGTGGCTACACCTTC. It yields the protein CASSQEGQLKGGYTF.

The chain combines TRBV6-4 with TRBJ1-6; 7 bases are a match to TRBD1. Trimming took 6 bases from V and 7 from J; bases not matched to a gene: 6. This CDR3 contains 14 residues. Germline V CDR1 and CDR2: MRHNA, SNTAGT. In DNA, the CDR3 is TGTGCCAGCAGCGAAACAGGGGCAAATTCACCCCTCCACTTT. Its translation: CASSETGANSPLHF.

On this clonotype itself: The conserved closing phenylalanine or tryptophan is absent in this CDR3, likely reflecting a read error. The gene calls are TRBV4-1 and TRBJ2-1; TRBD2 agrees at 12 bases. Trimming at V came to 4 bases and at J to 0 bases, leaving 7 bases not matched to a gene. Germline CDR1 reads MGHRA; CDR2 reads YSYEKL. The CDR3 covers 18 residues. CDR3 in DNA: TGCGCCAGCAGCCCTTGGACTAGCGGGACCAGCTCCTACAATGAGCAGTTCGTC. Translation gives CASSPWTSGTSSYNEQFV.

This clonotype was found many times. This CDR3 reads CSVGVADTQYF. DNA for the CDR3: TGCAGCGTTGGCGTTGCGGATACGCAGTATTTT. The J gene is TRBJ2-3, the V gene TRBV29-1; D is ambiguous. The CDR3 covers 11 residues. V was shortened by 4 bases and J by 6 bases, with 8 bases between the two germline ends. The germline V gene has CDR1 SQVTM and CDR2 ANQGSEA.

About this clonotype itself: This sequence may be a read error, since a much larger clone differs from it by one base. The chain is built from TRBV24-1 and TRBJ2-7, with 9 bases fitting TRBD1. CDR1 KGHDR and CDR2 SFDVKD come from the germline V gene. The trim removed 4 bases at V and 7 bases at J, leaving 10 bases unmatched. The CDR3 contains 15 residues. This chain's CDR3 is CATSDPGQGYNEQYF. In DNA form, the CDR3 reads TGTGCCACCAGTGACCCGGGACAGGGCTACAATGAGCAGTACTTC.

The chain couples TRBV7-2 to TRBJ1-2; maybe TRBD1 (5 bases). V was clipped by 2 bases and J by 5 bases, with 9 bases between them. This CDR3 has 13 amino acids. CDR1 is SGHTA, CDR2 FQGNSA, per germline. The CDR3 DNA sequence: TGTGCCAGCAGCTTACTGGGACGGTATGGCTACACCTTC. Translated, it gives CASSLLGRYGYTF.

The V and J genes are TRBV29-1 and TRBJ1-2; D not certain. Deletions cut 4 bases from V and 0 bases from J, with 12 bases between. The germline V gene encodes CDR1 SQVTM and CDR2 ANQGSEA. The CDR3 covers 14 residues. For the CDR3, the DNA is TGCAGCGTTGGCCACAAATTATCTAACTATGGCTACACCTTC. Its protein is CSVGHKLSNYGYTF.

V and J are TRBV9 and TRBJ2-1; 7 bases map to TRBD2. With V trimmed by 3 bases and J by 7 bases, 13 bases remained unmatched. This CDR3 is 16 amino acids long. CDR1 is SGDLS and CDR2 is YYNGEE in the germline V gene. The CDR3 DNA is TGTGCCAGCAGCGGACTAAGCGGGACTCGGGTTAATGAGCAGTTCTTC. It encodes CASSGLSGTRVNEQFF. The variable domain in full, completed from reference TRBV9 and TRBJ2-1, reads DSGVTQTPKHLITATGQRVTLRCSPRSGDLSVYWYQQSLDQGLQFLIQYYNGEERAKGNILERFSAQQFPDLHSELNLSSLELGDSALYFCASSGLSGTRVNEQFFGPGTRLTVL.

V is TRBV7-9 and J is TRBJ2-1; D is perhaps TRBD2 (5 bases). Trimming stripped 2 bases from V and 5 bases from J, with 10 bases between. The CDR3 spans 14 residues. Germline V gene sequence: CDR1 SEHNR, CDR2 FQNEAQ (reference sequence). The CDR3 sequence: CASSLTDLNNEQFF. For the CDR3, the DNA is TGTGCCAGCAGCTTAACGGACTTAAACAATGAGCAGTTCTTC.

The chain joins TRBV29-1 to TRBJ2-5; 9 bases match TRBD1. CDR1 and CDR2 from the germline V gene are SQVTM and ANQGSEA. With 3 bases clipped from V and 1 base from J, the junction kept 6 bases outside the gene matches. This CDR3 region has 15 residues. The CDR3 bases are TGCAGCGTTGAGGGGACAGGGCTGCGCCAAGAGACCCAGTACTTC. It translates to CSVEGTGLRQETQYF. The whole variable domain, filled in from reference TRBV29-1 and TRBJ2-5, reads SAVISQKPSRDICQRGTSLTIQCQVDSQVTMMFWYRQQPGQSLTLIATANQGSEATYESGFVIDKFPISRPNLTFSTLTVSNMSPEDSSIYLCSVEGTGLRQETQYFGPGTRLLVL.

This chain uses TRBV5-1 with TRBJ1-1; D is unclear. The V gene's germline CDR1 is SGHRS and CDR2 YFSETQ. Between the trimmed V and J ends, which lost 0 bases and 8 bases, there was a span of 11 bases. This CDR3 is 13 amino acids long. This chain's CDR3 is CASSLADGTEAFF. CDR3 sequence (DNA): TGCGCCAGCAGCTTGGCCGATGGAACCGAAGCTTTCTTT.